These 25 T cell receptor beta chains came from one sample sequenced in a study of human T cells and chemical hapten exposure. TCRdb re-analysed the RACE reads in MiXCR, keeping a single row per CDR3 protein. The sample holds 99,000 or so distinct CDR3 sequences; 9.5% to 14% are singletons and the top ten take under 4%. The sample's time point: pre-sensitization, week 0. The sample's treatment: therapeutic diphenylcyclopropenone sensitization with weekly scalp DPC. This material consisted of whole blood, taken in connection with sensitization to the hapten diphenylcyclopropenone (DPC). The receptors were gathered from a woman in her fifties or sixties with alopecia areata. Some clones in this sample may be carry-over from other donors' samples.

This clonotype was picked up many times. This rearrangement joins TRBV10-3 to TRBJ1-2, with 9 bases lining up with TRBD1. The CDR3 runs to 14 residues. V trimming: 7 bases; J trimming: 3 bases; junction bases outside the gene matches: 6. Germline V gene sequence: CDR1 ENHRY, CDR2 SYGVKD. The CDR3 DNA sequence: TGTGCCATCACCCCGGGACAGGGTTACTATGGCTACACCTTC. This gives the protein CAITPGQGYYGYTF.

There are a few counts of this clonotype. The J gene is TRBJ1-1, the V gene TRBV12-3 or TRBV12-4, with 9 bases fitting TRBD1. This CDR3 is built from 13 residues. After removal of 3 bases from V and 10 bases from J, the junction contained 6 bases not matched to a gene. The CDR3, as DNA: TGTGCCAGCAGTTTCTTGGGACAGGGTAGAGCTTTCTTT. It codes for CASSFLGQGRAFF.

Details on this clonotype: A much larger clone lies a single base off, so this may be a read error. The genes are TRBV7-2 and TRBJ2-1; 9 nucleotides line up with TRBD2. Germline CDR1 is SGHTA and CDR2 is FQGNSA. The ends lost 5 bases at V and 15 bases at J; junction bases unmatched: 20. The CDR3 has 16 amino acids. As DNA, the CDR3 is TGTGCCAGCAGCACCAACGCCGGGACTAGCATACCGTCTTGGTTCTTC. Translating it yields CASSTNAGTSIPSWFF.

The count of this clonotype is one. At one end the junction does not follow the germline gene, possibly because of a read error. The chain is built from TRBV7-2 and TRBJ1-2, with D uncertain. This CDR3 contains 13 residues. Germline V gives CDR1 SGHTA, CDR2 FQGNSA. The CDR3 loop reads CSSSLDQNYGYTF. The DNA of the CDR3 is TGTTCCAGCAGCTTAGACCAGAACTATGGCTACACCTTC.

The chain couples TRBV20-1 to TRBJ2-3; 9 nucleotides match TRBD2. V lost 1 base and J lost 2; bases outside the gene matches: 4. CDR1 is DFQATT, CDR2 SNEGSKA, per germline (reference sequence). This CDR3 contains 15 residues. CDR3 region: CSARVLAGFTDTQYF. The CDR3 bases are TGCAGTGCTAGAGTGCTAGCGGGGTTCACAGATACGCAGTATTTT.

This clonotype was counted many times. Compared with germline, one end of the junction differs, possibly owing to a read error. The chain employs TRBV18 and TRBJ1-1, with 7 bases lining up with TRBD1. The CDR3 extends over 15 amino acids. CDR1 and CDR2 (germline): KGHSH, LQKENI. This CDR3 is CASSLGQAGNTEVFF. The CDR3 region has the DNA TGTGCCAGCTCACTCGGACAGGCGGGGAACACTGAAGTTTTCTTT.

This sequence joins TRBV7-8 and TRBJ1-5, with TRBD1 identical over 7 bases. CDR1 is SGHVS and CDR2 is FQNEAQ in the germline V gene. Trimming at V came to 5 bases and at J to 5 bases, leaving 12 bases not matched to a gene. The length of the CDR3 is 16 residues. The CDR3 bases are TGTGCCAGCAGCCCGCGACAGGGTCACGAGCATCAGCCCCAGCATTTT. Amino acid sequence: CASSPRQGHEHQPQHF.

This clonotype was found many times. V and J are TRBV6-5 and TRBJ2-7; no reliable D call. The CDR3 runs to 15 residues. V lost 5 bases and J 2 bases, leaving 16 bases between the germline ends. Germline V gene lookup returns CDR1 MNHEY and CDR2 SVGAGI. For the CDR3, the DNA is TGTGCCAGCAGTAAAACCCCAGGACGGACCTACGAGCAGTACTTC. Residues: CASSKTPGRTYEQYF.

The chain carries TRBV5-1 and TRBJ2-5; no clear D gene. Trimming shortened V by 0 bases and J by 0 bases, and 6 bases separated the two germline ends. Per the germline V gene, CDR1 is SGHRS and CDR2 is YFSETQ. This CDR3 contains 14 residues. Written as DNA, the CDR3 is TGCGCCAGCAGCTTGGGAACGTACCAAGAGACCCAGTACTTC. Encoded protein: CASSLGTYQETQYF.

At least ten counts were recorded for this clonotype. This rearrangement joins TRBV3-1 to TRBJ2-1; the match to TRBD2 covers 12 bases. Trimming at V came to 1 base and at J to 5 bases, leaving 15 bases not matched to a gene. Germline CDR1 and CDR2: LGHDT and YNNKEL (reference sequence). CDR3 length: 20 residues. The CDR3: CASSQVRTSGDPGVHNEQFF. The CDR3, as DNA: TGTGCCAGCAGCCAAGTAAGGACTAGCGGGGATCCCGGAGTCCACAATGAGCAGTTCTTC.

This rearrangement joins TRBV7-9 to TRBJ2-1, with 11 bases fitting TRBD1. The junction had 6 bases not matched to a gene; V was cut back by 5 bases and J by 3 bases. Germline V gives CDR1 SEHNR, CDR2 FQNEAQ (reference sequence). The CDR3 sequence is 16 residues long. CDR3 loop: CASSLGGTGGYNEQFF. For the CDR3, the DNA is TGTGCCAGCAGCCTAGGGGGGACAGGGGGCTACAATGAGCAGTTCTTC.

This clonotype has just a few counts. The CDR3 DNA reads as TGTGCCAGCAGCTCCGGATGGAACACCATATATTTT. Encoded protein: CASSSGWNTIYF. The gene calls are TRBV4-2 and TRBJ1-3; no reliable D call. The CDR3 runs 12 residues. The V gene's germline CDR1 is LGHNA and CDR2 YNFKEQ. Trimming left V 5 bases short and J 7 bases short, with 9 bases between.

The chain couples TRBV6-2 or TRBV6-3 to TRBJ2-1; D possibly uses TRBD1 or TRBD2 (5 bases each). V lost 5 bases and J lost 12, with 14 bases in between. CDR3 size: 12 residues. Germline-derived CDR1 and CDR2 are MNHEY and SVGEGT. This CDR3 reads CASSQGRPGQFF. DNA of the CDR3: TGTGCCAGCAGTCAGGGACGTCCGGGGCAGTTCTTC.

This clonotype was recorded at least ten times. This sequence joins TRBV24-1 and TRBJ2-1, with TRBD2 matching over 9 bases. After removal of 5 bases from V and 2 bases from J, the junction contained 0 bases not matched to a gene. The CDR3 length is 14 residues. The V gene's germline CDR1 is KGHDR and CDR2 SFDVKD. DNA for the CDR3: TGTGCCACCAGTGGCGGGGGGGCCTACAATGAGCAGTTCTTC. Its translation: CATSGGGAYNEQFF.

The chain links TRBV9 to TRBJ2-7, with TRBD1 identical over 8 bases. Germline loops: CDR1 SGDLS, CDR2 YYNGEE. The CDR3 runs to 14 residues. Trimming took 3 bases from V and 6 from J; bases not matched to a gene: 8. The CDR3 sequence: CASSASDRVLEQYF. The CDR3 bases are TGTGCCAGCAGCGCCTCGGACAGGGTACTCGAGCAGTACTTC.

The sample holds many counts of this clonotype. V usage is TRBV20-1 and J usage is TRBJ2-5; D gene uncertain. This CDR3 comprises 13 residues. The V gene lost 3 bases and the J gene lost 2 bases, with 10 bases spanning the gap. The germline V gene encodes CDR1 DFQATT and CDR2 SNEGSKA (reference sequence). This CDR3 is CSASPPGQETQYF. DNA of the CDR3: TGCAGTGCTAGCCCACCTGGTCAAGAGACCCAGTACTTC.

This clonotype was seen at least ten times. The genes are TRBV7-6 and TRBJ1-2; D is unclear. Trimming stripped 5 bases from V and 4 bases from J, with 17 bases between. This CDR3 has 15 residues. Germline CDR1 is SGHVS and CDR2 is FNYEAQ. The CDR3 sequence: CASSPRDQTPYGYTF. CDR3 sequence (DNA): TGTGCCAGCAGCCCCCGAGACCAGACACCCTATGGCTACACCTTC.

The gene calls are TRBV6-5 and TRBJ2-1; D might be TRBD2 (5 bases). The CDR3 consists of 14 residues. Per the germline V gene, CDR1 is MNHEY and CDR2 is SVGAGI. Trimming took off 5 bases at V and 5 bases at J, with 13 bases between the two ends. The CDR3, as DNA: TGTGCCAGCAGTCAGCGAGACTACCACAATGAGCAGTTCTTC. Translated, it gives CASSQRDYHNEQFF.

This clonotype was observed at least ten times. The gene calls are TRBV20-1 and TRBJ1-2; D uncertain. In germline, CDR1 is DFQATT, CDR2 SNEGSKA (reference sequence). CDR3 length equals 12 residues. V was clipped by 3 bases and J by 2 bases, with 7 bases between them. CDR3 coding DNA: TGCAGTGCTAGGGAGGTAAACTATGGCTACACCTTC. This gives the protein CSAREVNYGYTF.

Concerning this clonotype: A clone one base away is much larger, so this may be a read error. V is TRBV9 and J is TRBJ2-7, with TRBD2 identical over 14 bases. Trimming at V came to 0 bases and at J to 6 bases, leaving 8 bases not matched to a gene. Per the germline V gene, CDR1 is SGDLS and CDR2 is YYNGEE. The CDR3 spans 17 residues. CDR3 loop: CASSVAPTSGGAFEQYF. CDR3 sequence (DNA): TGTGCCAGCAGCGTAGCACCGACTAGCGGGGGGGCCTTCGAGCAGTACTTC.

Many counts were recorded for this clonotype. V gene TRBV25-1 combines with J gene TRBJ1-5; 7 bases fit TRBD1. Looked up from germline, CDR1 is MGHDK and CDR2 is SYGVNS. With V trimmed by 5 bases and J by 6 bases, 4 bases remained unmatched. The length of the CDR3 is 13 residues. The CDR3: CASSSQGGQPQHF. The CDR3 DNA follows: TGTGCCAGCAGTTCCCAGGGGGGTCAGCCCCAGCATTTT.

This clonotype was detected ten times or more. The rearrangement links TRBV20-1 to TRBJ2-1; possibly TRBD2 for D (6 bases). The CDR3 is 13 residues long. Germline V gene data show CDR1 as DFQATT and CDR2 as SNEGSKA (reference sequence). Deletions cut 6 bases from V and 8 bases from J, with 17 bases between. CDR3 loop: CSAPVGGFHEQFF. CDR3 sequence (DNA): TGCAGTGCCCCCGTCGGGGGTTTCCATGAGCAGTTCTTC.

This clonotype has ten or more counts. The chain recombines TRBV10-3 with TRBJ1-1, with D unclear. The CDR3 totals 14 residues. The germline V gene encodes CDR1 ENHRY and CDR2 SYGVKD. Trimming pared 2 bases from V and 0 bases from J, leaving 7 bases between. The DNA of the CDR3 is TGTGCCATCAGTGAGCTTACCGTGAACACTGAAGCTTTCTTT. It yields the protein CAISELTVNTEAFF.

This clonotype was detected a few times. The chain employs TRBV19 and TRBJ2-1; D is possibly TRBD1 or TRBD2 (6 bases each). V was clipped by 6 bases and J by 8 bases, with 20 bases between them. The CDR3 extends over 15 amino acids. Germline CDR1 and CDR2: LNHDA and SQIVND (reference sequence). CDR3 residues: CASSSFRLRGDEQFF. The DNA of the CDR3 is TGTGCCAGTAGCTCCTTTAGGCTTAGGGGGGATGAGCAGTTCTTC. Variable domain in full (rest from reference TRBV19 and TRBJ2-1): DGGITQSPKYLFRKEGQNVTLSCEQNLNHDAMYWYRQDPGQGLRLIYYSQIVNDFQKGDIAEGYSVSREKKESFPLTVTSAQKNPTAFYLCASSSFRLRGDEQFFGPGTRLTVL.

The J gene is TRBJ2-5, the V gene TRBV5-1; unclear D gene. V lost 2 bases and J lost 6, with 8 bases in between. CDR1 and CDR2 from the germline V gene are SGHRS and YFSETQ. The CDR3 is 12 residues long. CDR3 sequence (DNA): TGCGCCAGCAGCTTCAACAGCCAGACCCAGTACTTC. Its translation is CASSFNSQTQYF.